A single sample gave rise to the 12 T cell receptor beta chains below, sequenced in a study of T cells after yellow fever vaccination. Each CDR3 protein gets one entry after TCRdb re-called the 5' RACE reads with MiXCR. The sample lists some 500,000 distinct CDR3 sequences, approximately 13% occurring once. Specimen: PBMCs, collected on the day of the yellow fever booster vaccination. These receptors were taken from a young man who received the YFV17D yellow fever vaccine.

The chain employs TRBV27 and TRBJ1-5, with a possible D match to TRBD1 (5 bases). The CDR3 covers 15 residues. Germline V gives CDR1 MNHEY, CDR2 SMNVEV (reference sequence). The V end lost 6 bases, the J end lost 0 bases, and 12 bases lay between the germline ends. In DNA form, the CDR3 reads TGTGCCAGCAGACAGGACGGTCTTAGCAATCAGCCCCAGCATTTT. It yields the protein CASRQDGLSNQPQHF.

The J gene is TRBJ1-1, the V gene TRBV6-2 or TRBV6-3; D uncertain. CDR1 is MNHEY, CDR2 SVGEGT, per germline. V gave up 2 bases and J gave up 1 base, with 11 bases separating them. CDR3 length equals 15 residues. The CDR3 protein is CASSYSSEGNTEAFF. CDR3 bases: TGTGCCAGCAGTTACAGTTCCGAGGGGAACACTGAAGCTTTCTTT.

The CDR3 DNA sequence: TGTGCCACCAGTCATGGGACTCTCCAAGAGACCCAGTACTTC. Its translation is CATSHGTLQETQYF. The genes are TRBV24-1 and TRBJ2-5; D is perhaps TRBD2 (6 bases). V was trimmed by 6 bases and J by 1 base, leaving 11 bases between them. This CDR3 is built from 14 residues. Per the germline V gene, CDR1 is KGHDR and CDR2 is SFDVKD.

This clonotype was detected once. The chain employs TRBV3-1 and TRBJ2-5; D is uncertain. This CDR3 spans 15 amino acids. CDR1 and CDR2 (germline): LGHDT, YNNKEL (reference sequence). V shed 0 bases and J shed 0 bases, with 8 bases lying between them. DNA of the CDR3: TGTGCCAGCAGCCAAGATCTAGATTACCAAGAGACCCAGTACTTC. The encoded protein is CASSQDLDYQETQYF.

This chain joins TRBV5-8 and TRBJ1-5; no definite D call. Germline values: CDR1 SGHTS, CDR2 YDEGEE. Trimming stripped 3 bases from V and 2 bases from J, with 9 bases between. The length of the CDR3 is 14 residues. This CDR3 is CASSYRYRNQPQHF. DNA of the CDR3: TGTGCCAGCAGCTACAGATATCGCAATCAGCCCCAGCATTTT.

The sample holds a few counts of this clonotype. This chain joins TRBV4-3 and TRBJ2-1; 8 bases line up with TRBD1. V dropped 0 bases and J dropped 13; count of bases not matched to a gene: 8. Germline V gene data show CDR1 as LGHNA and CDR2 as YSLEER. The CDR3 is made up of 14 amino acids. CDR3 in DNA: TGCGCCAGCAGCCAAGACGGGGGACAGGAGACTCAGTTCTTC. This translates into CASSQDGGQETQFF.

This clonotype was observed a few times. The chain links TRBV20-1 to TRBJ2-5, with a tentative D call TRBD1 (6 bases). Germline lookup yields CDR1 DFQATT and CDR2 SNEGSKA (reference sequence). The CDR3 has 13 amino acids. The V end lost 6 bases, the J end lost 2 bases, and 13 bases lay between the germline ends. In DNA form, the CDR3 reads TGCAGTGCGAACGACAGGAGACAAGAGACCCAGTACTTC. Protein product: CSANDRRQETQYF.

The chain uses TRBV7-2 and TRBJ2-1; 11 nucleotides line up with TRBD2. The V and J ends lost 3 bases and 15 bases, in that order; junction bases with no gene match: 10. CDR1 and CDR2 from the germline V gene are SGHTA and FQGNSA. This CDR3 contains 14 residues. CDR3 loop: CASSLGLSGRVGFF. DNA for the CDR3: TGTGCCAGCAGCTTGGGGCTTAGCGGGAGGGTGGGGTTCTTC.

This clonotype was counted a few times. This sequence joins TRBV7-2 and TRBJ2-3; 7 bases fit TRBD2. Per the germline V gene, CDR1 is SGHTA and CDR2 is FQGNSA. The CDR3 is made up of 14 amino acids. With 8 bases clipped from V and 5 bases from J, the junction kept 10 bases outside the gene matches. The CDR3 protein is CASSVAGTGDTQYF. In DNA form, the CDR3 reads TGTGCCAGCTCCGTAGCGGGCACGGGAGATACGCAGTATTTT.

The chain combines TRBV4-3 with TRBJ2-5; 12 bases are a match to TRBD2. The V segment lost 1 base and the J segment 4 bases; nucleotides outside the gene matches: 4. CDR3 length: 16 amino acids. Germline CDR1 reads LGHNA; CDR2 reads YSLEER. The CDR3 protein is CASSQATSGSGETQYF. The CDR3 nucleotides are TGCGCCAGCAGCCAAGCGACTAGCGGGAGTGGAGAGACCCAGTACTTC.

There are a few counts of this clonotype. The rearrangement joins TRBV29-1 to TRBJ2-7; tentative D call: TRBD1 (5 bases). Trimming cost V 5 bases and J 2 bases, with 10 bases left between them. The CDR3 totals 12 residues. CDR1 and CDR2 (germline): SQVTM, ANQGSEA. CDR3 DNA sequence: TGCAGCGTTTTGACAGACACCTACGAGCAGTACTTC. Protein product: CSVLTDTYEQYF.

This clonotype was counted between two and nine times. V usage is TRBV28 and J usage is TRBJ2-1; 8 bases match TRBD2. The CDR3 consists of 12 residues. Germline lookup yields CDR1 MDHEN and CDR2 SYDVKM. V dropped 3 bases and J dropped 14; count of bases not matched to a gene: 6. CDR3 sequence reads: CASSFSRREEFF. As DNA, the CDR3 is TGTGCCAGCAGTTTTAGTCGGCGGGAGGAGTTCTTC. Using reference TRBV28 and TRBJ2-1 for the parts outside the CDR3, the full variable domain is DVKVTQSSRYLVKRTGEKVFLECVQDMDHENMFWYRQDPGLGLRLIYFSYDVKMKEKGDIPEGYSVSREKKERFSLILESASTNQTSMYLCASSFSRREEFFGPGTRLTVL.